The next 30 T cell receptor beta chains were all read from a single sample in a study of metastatic and nonmetastatic thyroid tumors. TCRdb reprocessed the PCR reads via MiXCR. The repertoire consists of more than 90,000 clones, with more than 9.5% occurring once and the leading ten covering around 10%. Thyroid surgery had not been preceded by any treatment in any patient. The sample comprised blood. All receptors come from a female donor with papillary thyroid cancer or a benign thyroid nodule (not recorded which). Some clones in this sample may be carry-over from other donors' samples.

The table lists this clone with many counts. The genes are TRBV28 and TRBJ1-2; a weak D match, TRBD1 (5 bases). The CDR3 spans 12 residues. The germline V gene encodes CDR1 MDHEN and CDR2 SYDVKM. V was shortened by 9 bases and J by 4 bases, with 12 bases between the two germline ends. CDR3 loop: CASKGRIYGYTF. The CDR3 coding sequence is TGTGCCAGTAAGGGACGGATCTATGGCTACACCTTC.

This clone has a count of ten or more. The chain uses TRBV20-1 and TRBJ2-5, with 8 bases matching TRBD2. Germline V CDR1 and CDR2: DFQATT, SNEGSKA (reference sequence). This CDR3 region has 16 residues. Trimming at V came to 2 bases and at J to 2 bases, leaving 10 bases not matched to a gene. The CDR3 coding sequence is TGCAGTGCTAGACGGGGGCTAGCGGGTAATCAAGAGACCCAGTACTTC. Its protein is CSARRGLAGNQETQYF.

This clone was counted at least ten times. This rearrangement joins TRBV19 to TRBJ1-5, with D uncertain. V lost 3 bases, J lost 7 bases, and 7 bases lay in between. This CDR3 has 12 residues. Germline V gene sequence: CDR1 LNHDA, CDR2 SQIVND (reference sequence). CDR3 nucleotides: TGTGCCAGTAGTATCGTAGGACAGCCCCAGCATTTT. It yields the protein CASSIVGQPQHF.

This clone was seen repeatedly, ten times or more. The chain couples TRBV30 to TRBJ2-7; 8 bases are shared with TRBD2. CDR3 length: 16 residues. Germline CDR1 is GTSNPN and CDR2 is SVGIG (reference sequence). The V and J ends lost 6 bases and 4 bases, in that order; junction bases with no gene match: 17. The CDR3 loop reads CACQTSLSGRLYEQYF. The DNA for the CDR3 is TGTGCCTGCCAGACCTCCCTCAGCGGGAGATTGTACGAGCAGTACTTC.

This clone was seen repeatedly, ten times or more. The CDR3 bases are TGCAGTGCTAATCACTTTGACAGGGATCTAAGGGAGCAGTACTTC. Protein product: CSANHFDRDLREQYF. The chain uses TRBV20-1 and TRBJ2-7; 7 positions match TRBD1. Germline-derived CDR1 and CDR2 are DFQATT and SNEGSKA (reference sequence). CDR3 length: 15 residues. V lost 4 bases and J lost 7; bases outside the gene matches: 16.

This clone appeared many times. This chain joins TRBV15 and TRBJ2-5; D not resolved. Per germline, CDR1 LNHNV and CDR2 YYDKDF (reference sequence). The CDR3 length is 14 residues. V lost 3 bases and J lost 5, with 13 bases in between. DNA of the CDR3: TGTGCCACCAGCAGTGGGCTCAGGATGGAGACCCAGTACTTC. This encodes CATSSGLRMETQYF.

This clone has at least ten counts. This chain uses TRBV28 with TRBJ2-7; D uncertain. The V end lost 5 bases, the J end lost 6 bases, and 11 bases lay between the germline ends. Germline V CDR1 and CDR2: MDHEN, SYDVKM. The CDR3 consists of 12 residues. The CDR3 DNA reads as TGTGCCAGCAGTCCCACCACGGGCGAGCAGTACTTC. Translating gives CASSPTTGEQYF.

This chain joins TRBV6-6 and TRBJ2-7; perhaps TRBD2 as D (6 bases). This CDR3 region has 17 residues. The ends were cut back, 5 bases at V and 3 bases at J, with 23 bases in the middle. Looked up from germline, CDR1 is MNHNY and CDR2 is SVGAGI (reference sequence). Written as DNA, the CDR3 is TGTGCCAGCAGTACGGGACTCGGACATGGGGAAAGCTACGAGCAGTACTTC. It is translated as CASSTGLGHGESYEQYF.

CDR3 region: CASILTPTIVWYQYF. DNA for the CDR3: TGTGCCAGCATTTTAACCCCGACAATCGTATGGTATCAGTACTTC. The rearrangement joins TRBV6-1 to TRBJ2-7; D unclear. Germline CDR1 is MNHNS and CDR2 is SASEGT. The V end was cut by 7 bases, the J end by 10 bases, with 26 bases between. The CDR3 spans 15 residues.

The table lists this clone with a few counts. V is TRBV7-3 and J is TRBJ2-6; D may correspond to TRBD1 or TRBD2 (5 bases each). V was trimmed by 2 bases and J by 1 base, leaving 24 bases between them. In germline, CDR1 is SGHTA, CDR2 FQGTGA. CDR3 length: 21 residues. CDR3 nucleotides: TGTGCCAGCAGCTTATTTCGGGGAATCGTGGGATGGGGGTCTGGGGCCAACGTCCTGACTTTC. This gives the protein CASSLFRGIVGWGSGANVLTF.

This clone appeared many times. This chain links TRBV5-1 with TRBJ1-2; 9 nucleotides line up with TRBD1. There are 13 residues in the CDR3. The trim removed 4 bases at V and 4 bases at J, leaving 2 bases unmatched. Germline V gives CDR1 SGHRS, CDR2 YFSETQ. CDR3 bases: TGCGCCAGCAGCAAACAGGGGGCCTATGGCTACACCTTC. Translating gives CASSKQGAYGYTF.

Concerning this clone itself: Since a much larger clone is just one base distant, this may be a read error. V is TRBV29-1 and J is TRBJ1-1; tentatively, D is TRBD1 (5 bases). Germline-derived CDR1 and CDR2 are SQVTM and ANQGSEA. The CDR3 is 12 residues long. The V gene lost 7 bases and the J gene lost 8 bases, with 17 bases spanning the gap. DNA of the CDR3: TGCAGCGCCAACATCAGGGTATCCGAAGCTTTCTTT. Protein product: CSANIRVSEAFF.

The J gene is TRBJ1-3, the V gene TRBV28, with 8 bases fitting TRBD1. Germline trimming cut 5 bases from V and 8 bases from J; bases unmatched to any gene: 2. CDR1 and CDR2 from the germline V gene are MDHEN and SYDVKM. The CDR3 has 12 amino acids. The CDR3 DNA sequence: TGTGCCAGCAGTACAGGGGGAGACACCATATATTTT. Translating gives CASSTGGDTIYF. The complete variable domain, with remaining parts taken from reference TRBV28 and TRBJ1-3, reads DVKVTQSSRYLVKRTGEKVFLECVQDMDHENMFWYRQDPGLGLRLIYFSYDVKMKEKGDIPEGYSVSREKKERFSLILESASTNQTSMYLCASSTGGDTIYFGEGSWLTVV.

This clone was seen repeatedly, ten times or more. This sequence joins TRBV28 and TRBJ1-1, with a possible D match to TRBD1 (5 bases). Looked up from germline, CDR1 is MDHEN and CDR2 is SYDVKM. The ends were cut back, 8 bases at V and 5 bases at J, with 9 bases in the middle. The CDR3 length is 11 residues. In DNA form, the CDR3 reads TGTGCCAGCTCGACAGTAACTGAAGCTTTCTTT. Protein product: CASSTVTEAFF.

This clone was counted ten times or more. V is TRBV11-2 and J is TRBJ1-1, with D possibly being TRBD1 (5 bases). The CDR3 spans 15 residues. The germline gives CDR1 SGHAT, CDR2 FQNNGV. V lost 0 bases and J lost 0, with 8 bases in between. The CDR3 DNA follows: TGTGCCAGCAGCTTAGATCCAGGGATGAACACTGAAGCTTTCTTT. Its protein product is CASSLDPGMNTEAFF.

This clone was seen many times. The rearrangement links TRBV12-3 or TRBV12-4 to TRBJ1-2; the D is unclear. V lost 2 bases, J lost 3 bases, and 7 bases lay in between. This CDR3 spans 13 amino acids. In DNA, the CDR3 is TGTGCCAGCAGTTTAAATCAATACTATGGCTACACCTTC. Protein product: CASSLNQYYGYTF.

CDR3 DNA sequence: TGTGCCAGCAGTTTGGCGGGAGGCGGACAAGAGACCCAGTACTTC. This translates into CASSLAGGGQETQYF. The chain is built from TRBV12-3 or TRBV12-4 and TRBJ2-5; 8 nucleotides align to TRBD2. Unmatched junction bases numbered 5, after V lost 3 bases and J lost 2 bases. CDR3 length equals 15 residues.

The table lists this clone with many counts. The gene calls are TRBV6-2 or TRBV6-3 and TRBJ2-2; D is unresolved. Germline CDR1 and CDR2: MNHEY and SVGEGT. V lost 4 bases and J 6 bases, leaving 12 bases between the germline ends. The CDR3 has 14 amino acids. Here the CDR3 DNA reads TGTGCCAGCAGTTCTGAAGGAGAAGCCGGGGAGCTGTTTTTT. Its protein is CASSSEGEAGELFF.

A note on this clone: Its ends do not fully match the called genes, so a read error is possible. This chain joins TRBV4-3 and TRBJ2-7; perhaps TRBD1 as D (5 bases). Germline V CDR1 and CDR2: LGHNA, YSLEER. This CDR3 comprises 14 residues. CDR3 nucleotide sequence: TGCGCCAGCAGCCAAGGAACAGGTAACTACGATCAGTACTTC. It is translated as CASSQGTGNYDQYF.

This clone was counted at least ten times. CDR3 DNA sequence: TGTGCCAGTCCCTCCCGGGGGGGGAATCAGCCCCAGCATTTT. This translates into CASPSRGGNQPQHF. V gene TRBV27 combines with J gene TRBJ1-5; possibly TRBD1 for D (5 bases). The V end lost 9 bases, the J end lost 4 bases, and 16 bases lay between the germline ends. The CDR3 covers 14 residues. The germline CDR1 and CDR2 sequences are MNHEY and SMNVEV (reference sequence).

This clone was picked up many times. V gene TRBV10-3 combines with J gene TRBJ2-3; no reliable D call. Trimming took off 4 bases at V and 4 bases at J, with 9 bases between the two ends. Germline V gene lookup returns CDR1 ENHRY and CDR2 SYGVKD. The CDR3 sequence is 13 residues long. CDR3 sequence: CAISGFGADTQYF. The CDR3 bases are TGTGCCATCAGTGGTTTTGGAGCAGATACGCAGTATTTT.

The gene calls are TRBV30 and TRBJ2-7; D is ambiguous. Trimming removed 4 bases at V and 0 bases at J, with 16 bases between. This CDR3 comprises 15 residues. Germline V gene sequence: CDR1 GTSNPN, CDR2 SVGIG (reference sequence). The CDR3 reads CAWIYSGSSSYEQYF. The CDR3 bases are TGTGCCTGGATCTACAGTGGGTCCTCCTCCTACGAGCAGTACTTC. Filled out from reference TRBV30 and TRBJ2-7, the complete variable domain reads SQTIHQWPATLVQPVGSPLSLECTVEGTSNPNLYWYRQAAGRGLQLLFYSVGIGQISSEVPQNLSASRPQDRQFILSSKKLLLSDSGFYLCAWIYSGSSSYEQYFGPGTRLTVT.

This clone was seen repeatedly, ten times or more. The rearrangement uses TRBV5-1 and TRBJ1-2; 8 bases agree with TRBD1. The CDR3 runs to 14 residues. Germline V gene data show CDR1 as SGHRS and CDR2 as YFSETQ. V shed 4 bases and J 7 bases; nucleotides not matched to a gene: 9. The CDR3 reads CASSVQGTGGGYTF. The CDR3 DNA is TGCGCCAGCAGCGTACAGGGGACAGGCGGTGGCTACACCTTC.

V and J are TRBV5-6 and TRBJ2-6; D unclear. The CDR3 is made up of 16 amino acids. CDR1 SGHDT and CDR2 YYEEEE come from the germline V gene. V was trimmed by 0 bases and J by 1 base, leaving 8 bases between them. DNA of the CDR3: TGTGCCAGCAGCTTGGGTGGGTTTTCTGGGGCCAACGTCCTGACTTTC. This encodes CASSLGGFSGANVLTF.

This clone occurred many times. The rearrangement uses TRBV20-1 and TRBJ2-1; TRBD2 might be the D (6 bases). Germline V gene sequence: CDR1 DFQATT, CDR2 SNEGSKA (reference sequence). V was clipped by 2 bases and J by 8 bases, with 19 bases between them. The CDR3 covers 15 residues. This chain's CDR3 is CSARRPGTLSYEQFF. The CDR3 DNA follows: TGCAGTGCTAGAAGACCCGGGACTCTCAGCTATGAGCAGTTCTTC.

This clone was observed at least ten times. This sequence joins TRBV11-2 and TRBJ2-3; D call uncertain. Germline CDR1 and CDR2: SGHAT and FQNNGV. Trimming removed 4 bases at V and 5 bases at J, with 4 bases between. The CDR3 extends over 11 amino acids. The CDR3 here is CASSYVDTQYF. DNA for the CDR3: TGTGCCAGCAGCTATGTAGATACGCAGTATTTT.

In its sample, this clone was seen a few times. With a much larger clone just one base away, this may be a read error. The V call is TRBV7-6, the J call TRBJ2-5, with no clear D. This CDR3 comprises 12 residues. CDR1 is SGHVS, CDR2 FNYEAQ, per germline. CDR3 sequence (DNA): TGTGTCAGCAGCTTAGTTGGCGAGACCCAGTACTTC. Encoded protein: CVSSLVGETQYF. Complete variable domain (other parts from reference TRBV7-6 and TRBJ2-5): GAGVSQSPRYKVTKRGQDVALRCDPISGHVSLYWYRQALGQGPEFLTYFNYEAQQDKSGLPNDRFSAERPEGSISTLTIQRTEQRDSAMYRCVSSLVGETQYFGPGTRLLVL.

This clone was seen at least ten times. The chain couples TRBV4-3 to TRBJ2-3; D perhaps matches TRBD1 (6 bases). V shed 1 base and J shed 4 bases, with 9 bases lying between them. The germline gives CDR1 LGHNA, CDR2 YSLEER. The CDR3 spans 14 residues. The CDR3 coding sequence is TGCGCCAGCAGCCAAGGGACAGACCCAGATACGCAGTATTTT. It is translated as CASSQGTDPDTQYF.

This clone was detected many times. The chain recombines TRBV6-6 with TRBJ2-1; 9 bases fit TRBD2. The CDR3 is 17 amino acids. CDR1 MNHNY and CDR2 SVGAGI come from the germline V gene (reference sequence). V lost 6 bases and J lost 1; bases outside the gene matches: 10. The CDR3 here is CASSHLGAGGSYNEQFF. The CDR3 DNA sequence: TGTGCCAGCAGCCACCTCGGGGCGGGAGGGTCCTACAATGAGCAGTTCTTC.

This clone was found a few times. One end of the junction does not line up with germline, which may come from a read error. In nucleotides, the CDR3 is TGTTCCAGCAGCTCACACCTGTCCGGGGAGCTGTTTTTT. Translation: CSSSSHLSGELFF. The gene calls are TRBV7-2 and TRBJ2-2; D remains unclear. This CDR3 has 13 amino acids. CDR1 is SGHTA and CDR2 is FQGNSA in the germline V gene.